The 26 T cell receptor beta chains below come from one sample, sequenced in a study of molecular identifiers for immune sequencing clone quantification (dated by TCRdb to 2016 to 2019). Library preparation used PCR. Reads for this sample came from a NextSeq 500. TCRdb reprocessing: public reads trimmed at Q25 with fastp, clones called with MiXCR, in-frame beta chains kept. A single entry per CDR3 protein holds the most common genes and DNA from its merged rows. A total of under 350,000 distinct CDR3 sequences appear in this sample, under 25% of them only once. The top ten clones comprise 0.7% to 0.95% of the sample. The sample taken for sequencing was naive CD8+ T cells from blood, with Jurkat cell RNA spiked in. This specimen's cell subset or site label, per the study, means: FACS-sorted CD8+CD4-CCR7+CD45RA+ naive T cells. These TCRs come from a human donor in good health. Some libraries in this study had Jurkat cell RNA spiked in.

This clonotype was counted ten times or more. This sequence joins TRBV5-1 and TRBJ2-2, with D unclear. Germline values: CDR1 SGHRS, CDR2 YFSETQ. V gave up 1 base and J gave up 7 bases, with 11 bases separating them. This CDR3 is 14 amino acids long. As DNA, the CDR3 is TGCGCCAGCAGCTTGCTGTCCGGTTTCGGGGAGCTGTTTTTT. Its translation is CASSLLSGFGELFF. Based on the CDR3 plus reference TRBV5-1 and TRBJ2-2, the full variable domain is KAGVTQTPRYLIKTRGQQVTLSCSPISGHRSVSWYQQTPGQGLQFLFEYFSETQRNKGNFPGRFSGRQFSNSRSEMNVSTLELGDSALYLCASSLLSGFGELFFGEGSRLTVL.

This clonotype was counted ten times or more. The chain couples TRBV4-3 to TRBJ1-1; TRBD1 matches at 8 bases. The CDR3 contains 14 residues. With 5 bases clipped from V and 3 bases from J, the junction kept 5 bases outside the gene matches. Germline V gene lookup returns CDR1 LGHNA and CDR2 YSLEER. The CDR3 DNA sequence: TGCGCCAGCAGCGCAACAGGGGGTTACACTGAAGCTTTCTTT. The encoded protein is CASSATGGYTEAFF.

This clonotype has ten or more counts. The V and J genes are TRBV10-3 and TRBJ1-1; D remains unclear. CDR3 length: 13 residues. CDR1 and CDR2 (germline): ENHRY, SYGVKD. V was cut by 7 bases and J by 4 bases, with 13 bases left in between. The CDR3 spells CAITDEMGTEAFF. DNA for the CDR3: TGTGCCATCACCGATGAGATGGGCACTGAAGCTTTCTTT.

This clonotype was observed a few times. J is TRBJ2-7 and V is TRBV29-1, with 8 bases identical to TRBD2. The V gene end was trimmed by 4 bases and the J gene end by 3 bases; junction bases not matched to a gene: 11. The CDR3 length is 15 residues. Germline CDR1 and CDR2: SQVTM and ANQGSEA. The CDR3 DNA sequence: TGCAGCGTTGGAGGGGGACTAGTGGGACTCTACGAGCAGTACTTC. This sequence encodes CSVGGGLVGLYEQYF.

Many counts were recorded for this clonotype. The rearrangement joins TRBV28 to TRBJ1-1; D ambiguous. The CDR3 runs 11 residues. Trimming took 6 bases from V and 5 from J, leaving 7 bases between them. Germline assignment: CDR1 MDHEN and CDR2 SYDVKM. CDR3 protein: CASRTWTEAFF. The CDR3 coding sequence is TGTGCCAGCAGGACGTGGACTGAAGCTTTCTTT.

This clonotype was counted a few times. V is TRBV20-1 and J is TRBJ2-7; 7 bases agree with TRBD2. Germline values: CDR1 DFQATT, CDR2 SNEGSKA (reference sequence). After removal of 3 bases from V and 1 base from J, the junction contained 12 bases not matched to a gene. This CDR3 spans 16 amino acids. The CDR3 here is CSARPSASGVSYEQYF. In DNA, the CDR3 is TGCAGTGCTAGGCCATCGGCTAGCGGTGTTTCCTACGAGCAGTACTTC.

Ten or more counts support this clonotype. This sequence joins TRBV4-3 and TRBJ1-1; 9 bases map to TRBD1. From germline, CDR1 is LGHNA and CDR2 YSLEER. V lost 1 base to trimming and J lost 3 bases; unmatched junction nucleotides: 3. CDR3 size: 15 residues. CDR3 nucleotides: TGCGCCAGCAGCCAAGCGGACAGGGGATACACTGAAGCTTTCTTT. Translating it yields CASSQADRGYTEAFF.

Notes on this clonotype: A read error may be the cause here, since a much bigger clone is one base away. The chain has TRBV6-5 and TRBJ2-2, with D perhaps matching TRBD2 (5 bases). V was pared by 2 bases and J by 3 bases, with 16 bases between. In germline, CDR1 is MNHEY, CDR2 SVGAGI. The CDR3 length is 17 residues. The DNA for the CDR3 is TGTGCCAGCAGTTACGCCGGACCAGCGGATCACACCGGGGAGCTGTTTTTT. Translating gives CASSYAGPADHTGELFF.

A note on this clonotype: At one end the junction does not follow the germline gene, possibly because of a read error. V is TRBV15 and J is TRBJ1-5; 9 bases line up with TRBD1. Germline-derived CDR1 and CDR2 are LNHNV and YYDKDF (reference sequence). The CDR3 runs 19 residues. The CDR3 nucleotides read TGTGCCGCCAGCAGAGAAACAGGGGGCGTAGGCTATAGCAATCAGCCCCAGCATTTT. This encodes CAASRETGGVGYSNQPQHF. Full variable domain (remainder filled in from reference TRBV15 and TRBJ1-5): DAMVIQNPRYQVTQFGKPVTLSCSQTLNHNVMYWYQQKSSQAPKLLFHYYDKDFNNEADTPDNFQSRRPNTSFCFLDIRSPGLGDTAMYLCAASRETGGVGYSNQPQHFGDGTRLSIL.

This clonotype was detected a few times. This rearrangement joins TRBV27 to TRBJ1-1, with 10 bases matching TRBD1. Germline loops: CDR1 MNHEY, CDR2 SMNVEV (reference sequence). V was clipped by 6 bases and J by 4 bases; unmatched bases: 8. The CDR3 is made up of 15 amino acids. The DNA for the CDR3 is TGTGCCAGCAGCCCCGACAGGGGGCTGGGCACTGAAGCTTTCTTT. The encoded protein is CASSPDRGLGTEAFF.

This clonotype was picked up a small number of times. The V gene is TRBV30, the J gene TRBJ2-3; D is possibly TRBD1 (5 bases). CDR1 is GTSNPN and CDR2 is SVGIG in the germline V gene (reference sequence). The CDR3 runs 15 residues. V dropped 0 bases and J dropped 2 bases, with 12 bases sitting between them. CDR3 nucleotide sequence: TGTGCCTGGAGTGTAGGGGCACAGGACACAGATACGCAGTATTTT. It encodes CAWSVGAQDTDTQYF.

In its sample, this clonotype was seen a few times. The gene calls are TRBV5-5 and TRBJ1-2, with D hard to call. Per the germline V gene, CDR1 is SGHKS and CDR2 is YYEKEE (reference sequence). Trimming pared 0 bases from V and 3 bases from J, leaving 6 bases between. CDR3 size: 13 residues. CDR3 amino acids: CASSLAGDYGYTF. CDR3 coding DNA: TGTGCCAGCAGCTTGGCGGGAGACTATGGCTACACCTTC.

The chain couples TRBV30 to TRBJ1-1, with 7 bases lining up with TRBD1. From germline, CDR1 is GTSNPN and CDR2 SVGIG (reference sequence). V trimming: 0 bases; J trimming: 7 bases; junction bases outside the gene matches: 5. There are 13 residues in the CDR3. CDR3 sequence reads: CAWSVTGVGEAFF. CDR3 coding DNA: TGTGCCTGGAGTGTTACAGGGGTCGGTGAAGCTTTCTTT.

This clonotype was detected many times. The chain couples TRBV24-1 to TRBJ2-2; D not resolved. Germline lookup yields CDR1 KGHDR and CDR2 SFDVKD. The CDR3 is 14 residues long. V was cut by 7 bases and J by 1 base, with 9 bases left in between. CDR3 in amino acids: CATSPTLNTGELFF. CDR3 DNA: TGTGCCACCAGCCCGACACTGAACACCGGGGAGCTGTTTTTT.

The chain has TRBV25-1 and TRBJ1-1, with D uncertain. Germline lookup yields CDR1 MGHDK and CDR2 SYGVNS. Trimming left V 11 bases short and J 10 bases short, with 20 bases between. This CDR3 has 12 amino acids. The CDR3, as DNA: TGTGCCCGCCGTGCCCGCCCCCCTGCAGCTTTCTTT. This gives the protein CARRARPPAAFF. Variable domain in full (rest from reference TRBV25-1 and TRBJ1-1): EADIYQTPRYLVIGTGKKITLECSQTMGHDKMYWYQQDPGMELHLIHYSYGVNSTEKGDLSSESTVSRIRTEHFPLTLESARPSHTSQYLCARRARPPAAFFGQGTRLTVV.

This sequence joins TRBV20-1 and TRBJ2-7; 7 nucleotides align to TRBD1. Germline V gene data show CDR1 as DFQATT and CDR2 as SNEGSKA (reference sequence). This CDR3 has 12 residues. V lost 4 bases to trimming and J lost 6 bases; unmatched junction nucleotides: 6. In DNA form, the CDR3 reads TGCAGTGCTACCGGGACAGCAACCGAGCAGTACTTC. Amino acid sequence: CSATGTATEQYF.

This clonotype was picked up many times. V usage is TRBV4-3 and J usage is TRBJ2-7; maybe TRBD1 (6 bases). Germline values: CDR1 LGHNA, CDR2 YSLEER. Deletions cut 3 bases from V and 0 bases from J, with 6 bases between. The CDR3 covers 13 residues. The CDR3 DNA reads TGCGCCAGCAGCCAGGGACACTCCTACGAGCAGTACTTC. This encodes CASSQGHSYEQYF.

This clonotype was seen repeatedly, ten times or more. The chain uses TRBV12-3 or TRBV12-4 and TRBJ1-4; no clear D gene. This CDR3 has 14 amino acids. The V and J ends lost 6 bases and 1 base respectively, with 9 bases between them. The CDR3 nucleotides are TGTGCCAGCAGAGAGGGTGGAACTAATGAAAAACTGTTTTTT. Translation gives CASREGGTNEKLFF.

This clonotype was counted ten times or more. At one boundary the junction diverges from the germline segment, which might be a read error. CDR3 protein: CASSISGTVSSNEQFF. The CDR3 bases are TGTGCCAGTAGTATCTCCGGGACCGTGTCCTCCAATGAGCAGTTCTTC. The V and J genes are TRBV19 and TRBJ2-1; D is perhaps TRBD1 or TRBD2 (5 bases each). Germline CDR1 LNHDA, CDR2 SQIVND (reference sequence). The CDR3 runs to 16 residues. Complete variable domain (other parts from reference TRBV19 and TRBJ2-1): DGGITQSPKYLFRKEGQNVTLSCEQNLNHDAMYWYRQDPGQGLRLIYYSQIVNDFQKGDIAEGYSVSREKKESFPLTVTSAQKNPTAFYLCASSISGTVSSNEQFFGPGTRLTVL.

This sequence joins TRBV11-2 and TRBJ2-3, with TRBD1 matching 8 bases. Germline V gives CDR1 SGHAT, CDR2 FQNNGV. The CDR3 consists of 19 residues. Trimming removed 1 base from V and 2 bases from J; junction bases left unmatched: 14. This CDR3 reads CASSLVYYGGQGFTDTQYF. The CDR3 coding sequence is TGTGCCAGCAGCTTAGTATACTACGGCGGACAGGGTTTCACAGATACGCAGTATTTT.

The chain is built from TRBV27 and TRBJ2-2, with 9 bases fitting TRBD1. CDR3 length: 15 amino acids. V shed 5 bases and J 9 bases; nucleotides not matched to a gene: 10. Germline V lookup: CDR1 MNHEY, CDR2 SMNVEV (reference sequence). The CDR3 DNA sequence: TGTGCCAGCAGTCCGTGGACAGGGGTTGCCAGGGAGCTGTTTTTT. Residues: CASSPWTGVARELFF.

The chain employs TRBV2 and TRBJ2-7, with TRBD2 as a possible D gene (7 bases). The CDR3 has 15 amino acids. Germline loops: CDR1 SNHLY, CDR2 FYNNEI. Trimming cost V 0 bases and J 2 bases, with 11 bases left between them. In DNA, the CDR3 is TGTGCCAGCAGTGAAGCGAGGGGGGGGACCTACGAGCAGTACTTC. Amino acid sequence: CASSEARGGTYEQYF. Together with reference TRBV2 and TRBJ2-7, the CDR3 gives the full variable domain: EPEVTQTPSHQVTQMGQEVILRCVPISNHLYFYWYRQILGQKVEFLVSFYNNEISEKSEIFDDQFSVERPDGSNFTLKIRSTKLEDSAMYFCASSEARGGTYEQYFGPGTRLTVT.

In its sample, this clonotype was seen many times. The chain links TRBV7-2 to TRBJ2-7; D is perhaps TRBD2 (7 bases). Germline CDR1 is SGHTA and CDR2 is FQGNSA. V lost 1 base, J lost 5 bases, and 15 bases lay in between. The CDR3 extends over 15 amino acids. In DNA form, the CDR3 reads TGTGCCAGCAGCTTAGTTCTTCGGGGGGCGGACGAGCAGTACTTC. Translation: CASSLVLRGADEQYF.

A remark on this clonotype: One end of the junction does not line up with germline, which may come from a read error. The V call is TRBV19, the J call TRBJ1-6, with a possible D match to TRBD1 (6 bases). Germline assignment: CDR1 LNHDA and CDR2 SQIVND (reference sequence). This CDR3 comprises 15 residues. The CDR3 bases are TGTGCCAGTAGTGTACAGGGATCCCAAAATTCCCCCCTCCCCTTT. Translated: CASSVQGSQNSPLPF.

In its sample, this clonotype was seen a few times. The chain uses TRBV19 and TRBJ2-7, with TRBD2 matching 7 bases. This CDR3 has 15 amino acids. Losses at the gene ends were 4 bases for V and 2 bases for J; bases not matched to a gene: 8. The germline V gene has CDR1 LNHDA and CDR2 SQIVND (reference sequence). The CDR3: CASSRGGTTTYEQYF. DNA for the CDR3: TGTGCCAGTAGTAGGGGAGGGACTACGACCTACGAGCAGTACTTC. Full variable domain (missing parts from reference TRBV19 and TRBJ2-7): DGGITQSPKYLFRKEGQNVTLSCEQNLNHDAMYWYRQDPGQGLRLIYYSQIVNDFQKGDIAEGYSVSREKKESFPLTVTSAQKNPTAFYLCASSRGGTTTYEQYFGPGTRLTVT.

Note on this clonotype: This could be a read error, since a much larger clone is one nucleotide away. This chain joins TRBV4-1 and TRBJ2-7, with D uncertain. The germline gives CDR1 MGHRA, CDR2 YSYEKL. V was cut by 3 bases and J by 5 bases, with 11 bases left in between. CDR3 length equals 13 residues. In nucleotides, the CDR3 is TGCGCCAGCAGCCATCGGCCGGCCCACGAGCAGTACTTC. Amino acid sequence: CASSHRPAHEQYF.